This TCR beta chain was obtained from a study of blood T cells in healthy people across ages. This clonotype showed up many times. The CDR3 extends over 15 amino acids. The germline V gene has CDR1 SGHTA and CDR2 FQGTGA. V lost 5 bases, J lost 5 bases, and 18 bases lay in between. Then a second PCR, running about 6 to 11 cycles, was carried out with a sample-barcoded 5' primer and a J-beta primer mix. Via MiXCR, TCRdb re-called the 5' RACE reads, giving one row per CDR3 protein. Of approximately 900,000 distinct CDR3 sequences listed, approximately 32% are singletons. Another study also made use of these data, one on T cells of mothers and their children.

The sample taken for sequencing was blood. V usage is TRBV7-3 and J usage is TRBJ2-5, with D maybe TRBD1 (7 bases). The TCR was taken from a woman aged 40 to 49 in good health. CDR3 sequence reads: CASSPSGGGLETQYF. Written as DNA, the CDR3 is TGTGCCAGCAGCCCCTCTGGAGGGGGCTTGGAGACCCAGTACTTC.